This T cell receptor beta chain was obtained from a study of T cell changes during pregnancy in multiple sclerosis. TCRdb's copy holds only in-frame clones and misses some; the assay was immunoSEQ multiplex PCR. The top ten hold about 0.64% of the sample, which has approximately 45,000 clones, approximately 81% seen once. The CDR3 runs to 12 residues. Germline V gene sequence: CDR1 MNHEY, CDR2 SVGAGI. V was cut by 6 bases and J by 8 bases, with 13 bases left in between. This specimen was CD4+ T cells from peripheral blood mononuclear cells, taken before pregnancy. V gene TRBV6-5 combines with J gene TRBJ1-2; D not resolved. This sequence was found in a female donor with multiple sclerosis, enrolled in a pregnancy study. The CDR3 sequence: CASRPGGGGYTF. The DNA of the CDR3 is TGTGCCAGCAGACCGGGTGGTGGAGGCTACACCTTC.